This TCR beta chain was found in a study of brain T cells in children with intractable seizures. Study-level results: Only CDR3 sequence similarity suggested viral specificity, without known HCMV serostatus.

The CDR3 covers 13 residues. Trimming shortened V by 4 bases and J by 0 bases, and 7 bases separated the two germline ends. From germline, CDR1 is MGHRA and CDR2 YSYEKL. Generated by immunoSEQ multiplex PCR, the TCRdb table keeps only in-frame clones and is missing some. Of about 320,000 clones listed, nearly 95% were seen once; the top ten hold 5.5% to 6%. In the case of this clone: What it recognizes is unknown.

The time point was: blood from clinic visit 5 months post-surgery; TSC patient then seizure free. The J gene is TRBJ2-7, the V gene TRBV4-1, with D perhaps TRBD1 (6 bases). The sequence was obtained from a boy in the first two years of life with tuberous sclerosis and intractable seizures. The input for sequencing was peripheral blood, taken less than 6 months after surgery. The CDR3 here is CASSPGHSYEQYF. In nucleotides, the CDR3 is TGCGCCAGCAGCCCGGGACACTCCTACGAGCAGTACTTC.